These 12 T cell receptor beta chains were sequenced from one sample in a study of T cell repertoires in cytomegalovirus infection. TCRdb processed the reads anew with MiXCR; each CDR3 protein has one entry. The sample includes approximately 910,000 distinct CDR3 sequences, around 30% of them seen just once. No antigens are known for them. Sample: cultured CD8+ T cells from PBMCs, taken from culture after CMV antigen stimulation. All receptors come from a human donor in good health (CMV status not recorded). Some clones in this sample may be carry-over from other donors' samples.

The genes are TRBV27 and TRBJ1-5, with a weak D call TRBD1 (5 bases). Germline V gives CDR1 MNHEY, CDR2 SMNVEV (reference sequence). This CDR3 has 13 amino acids. Trimming shortened V by 5 bases and J by 5 bases, and 10 bases separated the two germline ends. DNA for the CDR3: TGTGCCAGCAGTGAAGGGGTTCATCAGCCCCAGCATTTT. This encodes CASSEGVHQPQHF.

CDR3 sequence: CASSPPKPEKLFF. The DNA for the CDR3 is TGTGCCAGCAGCCCCCCGAAGCCCGAAAAACTGTTTTTT. This chain uses TRBV7-9 with TRBJ1-4, with D hard to call. The V and J ends lost 5 bases and 8 bases respectively, with 12 bases between them. Germline V lookup: CDR1 SEHNR, CDR2 FQNEAQ (reference sequence). The CDR3 is 13 residues long.

V gene TRBV7-6 combines with J gene TRBJ1-3; unclear D gene. Trimming pared 8 bases from V and 4 bases from J, leaving 9 bases between. Looked up from germline, CDR1 is SGHVS and CDR2 is FNYEAQ. The CDR3 extends over 12 amino acids. The DNA of the CDR3 is TGTGCCAGCGGAGTCCCCGGAAACACCATATATTTT. Amino acids: CASGVPGNTIYF.

The chain has TRBV12-5 and TRBJ1-1; possible D gene TRBD1, 5 bases. The germline CDR1 and CDR2 sequences are LGHNT and FRNRAP. CDR3 length equals 14 residues. V dropped 4 bases and J dropped 4 bases, with 13 bases sitting between them. The CDR3 bases are TGTGCTAGTGGTTCATACACAGGATCCACTGAAGCTTTCTTT. The encoded protein is CASGSYTGSTEAFF.

V and J are TRBV27 and TRBJ2-7; TRBD2 matches at 9 bases. The CDR3 extends over 14 amino acids. Unmatched junction bases numbered 10, after V lost 10 bases and J lost 3 bases. Germline values: CDR1 MNHEY, CDR2 SMNVEV (reference sequence). The CDR3 protein is CANRPAGGNYEQYV. The CDR3 nucleotides are TGTGCCAACAGACCAGCGGGGGGAAACTACGAGCAGTACGTC.

The gene calls are TRBV7-6 and TRBJ1-2; tentative D call: TRBD1 (6 bases). Germline lookup yields CDR1 SGHVS and CDR2 FNYEAQ. This CDR3 is built from 14 residues. The germline V and J ends were trimmed by 8 bases and 0 bases, with 13 bases remaining between them. CDR3 loop: CASDLDRANYGYTF. The DNA of the CDR3 is TGTGCCAGCGACCTGGACAGAGCTAACTATGGCTACACCTTC. Filled out from reference TRBV7-6 and TRBJ1-2, the complete variable domain reads GAGVSQSPRYKVTKRGQDVALRCDPISGHVSLYWYRQALGQGPEFLTYFNYEAQQDKSGLPNDRFSAERPEGSISTLTIQRTEQRDSAMYRCASDLDRANYGYTFGSGTRLTVV.

The chain has TRBV7-6 and TRBJ2-7, with unresolved D. This CDR3 is 12 amino acids long. Germline-derived CDR1 and CDR2 are SGHVS and FNYEAQ. V was clipped by 6 bases and J by 6 bases, with 12 bases between them. As DNA, the CDR3 is TGTGCCAGCAGTCGTCCGGGTCGCGAGCAGTACTTC. Amino acid sequence: CASSRPGREQYF. Combining the CDR3 with reference TRBV7-6 and TRBJ2-7 gives the whole variable domain GAGVSQSPRYKVTKRGQDVALRCDPISGHVSLYWYRQALGQGPEFLTYFNYEAQQDKSGLPNDRFSAERPEGSISTLTIQRTEQRDSAMYRCASSRPGREQYFGPGTRLTVT.

This clonotype was picked up a small number of times. The V and J genes are TRBV7-9 and TRBJ2-7; 8 nucleotides align to TRBD2. The length of the CDR3 is 18 residues. CDR1 is SEHNR, CDR2 FQNEAQ, per germline (reference sequence). After removal of 0 bases from V and 5 bases from J, the junction contained 15 bases not matched to a gene. Here the CDR3 DNA reads TGTGCCAGCAGCTTAGCGCTTGCGGGGGGAATGGTATCGGACGAGCAGTACTTC. Its translation: CASSLALAGGMVSDEQYF. The full variable domain, with the rest looked up from reference TRBV7-9 and TRBJ2-7, is DTGVSQNPRHKITKRGQNVTFRCDPISEHNRLYWYRQTLGQGPEFLTYFQNEAQLEKSRLLSDRFSAERPKGSFSTLEIQRTEQGDSAMYLCASSLALAGGMVSDEQYFGPGTRLTVT.

CDR3 DNA sequence: TGTGCCACCTGGAGAGGGGCCTCCACAGATACGCAGTATTTT. Its protein is CATWRGASTDTQYF. The V and J genes are TRBV19 and TRBJ2-3, with D perhaps matching TRBD1 or TRBD2 (5 bases each). This CDR3 comprises 14 residues. V lost 10 bases, J lost 2 bases, and 16 bases lay in between. The germline V gene has CDR1 LNHDA and CDR2 SQIVND (reference sequence).

V is TRBV6-6 and J is TRBJ2-1; perhaps TRBD1 as D (5 bases). V was shortened by 1 base and J by 8 bases, with 12 bases between the two germline ends. The CDR3 length is 14 residues. Germline V CDR1 and CDR2: MNHNY, SVGAGI (reference sequence). Here the CDR3 DNA reads TGTGCCAGCAGTTACTTTGCAGGGTCCCATGAGCAGTTCTTC. It encodes CASSYFAGSHEQFF.

Relative to its sample, this clonotype is large. The chain carries TRBV7-2 and TRBJ2-7; TRBD1 is a possible D gene (6 bases). The CDR3 length is 14 residues. Germline assignment: CDR1 SGHTA and CDR2 FQGNSA. Trimming took 1 base from V and 1 from J, leaving 8 bases between them. Here the CDR3 reads CASSLDRDSYEQYF. CDR3 nucleotide sequence: TGTGCCAGCAGCTTAGACAGGGATTCCTACGAGCAGTACTTC.

This clonotype was seen ten or more times. The chain employs TRBV7-2 and TRBJ2-3; the D gene is possibly TRBD2 (6 bases). Germline V gives CDR1 SGHTA, CDR2 FQGNSA. The germline V and J ends were trimmed by 2 bases and 0 bases, with 12 bases remaining between them. This CDR3 contains 16 residues. CDR3 nucleotide sequence: TGTGCCAGCAGCTTATTCGGGGACTCTAGCACAGATACGCAGTATTTT. It is translated as CASSLFGDSSTDTQYF.